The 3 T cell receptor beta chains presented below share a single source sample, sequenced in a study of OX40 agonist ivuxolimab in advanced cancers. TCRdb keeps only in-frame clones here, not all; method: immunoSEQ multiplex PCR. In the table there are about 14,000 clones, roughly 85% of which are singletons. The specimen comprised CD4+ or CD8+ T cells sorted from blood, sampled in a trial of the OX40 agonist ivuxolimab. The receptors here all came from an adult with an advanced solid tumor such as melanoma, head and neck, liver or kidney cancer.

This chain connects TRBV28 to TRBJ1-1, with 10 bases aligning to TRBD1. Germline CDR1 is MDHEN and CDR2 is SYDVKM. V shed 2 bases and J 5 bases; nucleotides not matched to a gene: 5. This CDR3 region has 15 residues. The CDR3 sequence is CASSLRTGGRTEAFF. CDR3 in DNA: TGTGCCAGCAGTTTACGGACAGGGGGAAGGACTGAAGCTTTCTTT. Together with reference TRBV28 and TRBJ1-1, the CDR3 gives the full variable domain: DVKVTQSSRYLVKRTGEKVFLECVQDMDHENMFWYRQDPGLGLRLIYFSYDVKMKEKGDIPEGYSVSREKKERFSLILESASTNQTSMYLCASSLRTGGRTEAFFGQGTRLTVV.

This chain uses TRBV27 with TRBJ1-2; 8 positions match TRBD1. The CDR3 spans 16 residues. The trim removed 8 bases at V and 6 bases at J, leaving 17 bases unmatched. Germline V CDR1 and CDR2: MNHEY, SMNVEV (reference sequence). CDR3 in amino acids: CASGEQGAQGLNGYTF. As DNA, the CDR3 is TGTGCCAGCGGAGAGCAGGGGGCGCAAGGTCTAAATGGCTACACCTTC.

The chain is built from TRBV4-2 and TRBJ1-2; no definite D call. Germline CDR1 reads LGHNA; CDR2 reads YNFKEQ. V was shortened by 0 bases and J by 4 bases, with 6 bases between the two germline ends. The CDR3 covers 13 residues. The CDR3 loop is CASSQDTIYGYTF. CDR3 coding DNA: TGTGCCAGCAGCCAAGATACGATCTATGGCTACACCTTC.